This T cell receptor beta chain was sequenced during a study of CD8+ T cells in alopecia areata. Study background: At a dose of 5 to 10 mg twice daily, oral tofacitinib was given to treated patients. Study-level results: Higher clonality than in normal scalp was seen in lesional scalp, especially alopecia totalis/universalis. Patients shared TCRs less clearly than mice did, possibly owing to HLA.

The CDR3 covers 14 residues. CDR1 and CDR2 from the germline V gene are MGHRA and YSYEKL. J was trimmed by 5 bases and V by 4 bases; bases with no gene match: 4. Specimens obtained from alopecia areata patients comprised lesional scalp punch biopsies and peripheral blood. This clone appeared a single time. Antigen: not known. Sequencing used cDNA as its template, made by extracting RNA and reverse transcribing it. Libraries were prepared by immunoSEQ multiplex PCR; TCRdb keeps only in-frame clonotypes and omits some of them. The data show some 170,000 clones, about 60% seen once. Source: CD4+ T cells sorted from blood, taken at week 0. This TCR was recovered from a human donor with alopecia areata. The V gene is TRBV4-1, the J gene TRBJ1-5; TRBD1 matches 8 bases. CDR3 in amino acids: CASSPGTGDQPQHF. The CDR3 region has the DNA TGCGCCAGCAGCCCCGGGACAGGAGATCAGCCCCAGCATTTT.